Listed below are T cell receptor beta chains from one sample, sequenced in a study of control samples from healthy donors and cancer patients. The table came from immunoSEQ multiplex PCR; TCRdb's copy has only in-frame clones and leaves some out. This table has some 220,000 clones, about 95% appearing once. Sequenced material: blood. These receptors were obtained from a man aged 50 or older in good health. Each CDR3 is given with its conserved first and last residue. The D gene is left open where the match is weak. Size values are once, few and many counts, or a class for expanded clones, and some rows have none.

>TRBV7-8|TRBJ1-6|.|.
CASSLAGLSTYNSPLHF
TGTGCCAGCAGCTTAGCAGGGTTAAGCACCTATAATTCACCCCTCCACTTT
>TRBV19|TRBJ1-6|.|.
CASSTTGLNSPLHF
TGTGCCAGTAGTACTACAGGATTAAATTCACCCCTCCACTTT
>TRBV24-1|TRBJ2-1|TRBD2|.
CAPSDRGTSGGAREQFF
TGTGCCCCCAGTGACCGGGGGACTAGCGGGGGGGCCCGGGAGCAGTTCTTC
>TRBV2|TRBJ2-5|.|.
CASSEYGLQETQYF
TGTGCCAGCAGTGAATATGGCTTACAAGAGACCCAGTACTTC
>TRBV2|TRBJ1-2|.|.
CASRPQNYGYTF
TGTGCCAGCAGGCCCCAGAACTATGGCTACACCTTC
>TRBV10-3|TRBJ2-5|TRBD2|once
CATGLAGVFETQYF
TGTGCCACGGGACTAGCGGGGGTTTTCGAGACCCAGTACTTC
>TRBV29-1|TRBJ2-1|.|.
CSVEAGLQFF
TGCAGCGTTGAAGCGGGACTTCAGTTCTTC
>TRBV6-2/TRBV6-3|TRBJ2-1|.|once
CASIPAARALGQFF
TGTGCCAGCATCCCGGCGGCGAGGGCGCTCGGTCAGTTCTTC
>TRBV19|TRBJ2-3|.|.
CATTTPRGRTDTQYF
TGTGCCACTACCACCCCCAGGGGCCGTACAGATACGCAGTATTTT
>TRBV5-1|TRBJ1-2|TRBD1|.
CASRSGTGGASVYGYTF
TGCGCCAGCAGATCGGGGACAGGGGGCGCGAGTGTCTATGGCTACACCTTC
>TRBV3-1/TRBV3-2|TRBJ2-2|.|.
CASSQWGAGELFF
TGTGCCAGCAGCCAATGGGGGGCCGGGGAGCTGTTTTTT
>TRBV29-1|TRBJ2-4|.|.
CSVGATSENIQYF
TGCAGCGTGGGGGCGACATCCGAAAACATTCAGTACTTC
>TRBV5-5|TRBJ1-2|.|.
CASTLLVQGLGYTF
TGTGCCAGCACCTTGTTGGTGCAGGGACTTGGCTACACCTTC
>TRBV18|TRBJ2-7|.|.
CASSPAVSYEQYF
TGTGCCAGCTCACCGGCAGTCTCCTACGAGCAGTACTTC
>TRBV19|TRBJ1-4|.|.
CASTTWGGKLFF
TGTGCCAGTACCACTTGGGGGGGAAAACTGTTTTTT
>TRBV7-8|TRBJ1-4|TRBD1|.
CASSDTRQGALEKLFF
TGTGCCAGCAGCGATACGAGACAGGGGGCTTTGGAAAAACTGTTTTTT
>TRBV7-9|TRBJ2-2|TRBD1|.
CASSTTGKTGELFF
TGTGCCAGCAGCACGACAGGGAAGACCGGGGAGCTGTTTTTT
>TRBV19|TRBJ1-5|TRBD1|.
CASRPTPGQGGNQPQHF
TGTGCCAGTAGGCCAACTCCGGGACAGGGCGGCAATCAGCCCCAGCATTTT
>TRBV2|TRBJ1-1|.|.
CASSPQGSTEAFF
TGTGCCAGCAGCCCTCAGGGTAGCACTGAAGCTTTCTTT
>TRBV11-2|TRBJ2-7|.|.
CASSLMLAREYGEQYF
TGTGCCAGCAGCTTAATGTTGGCCAGGGAATATGGCGAGCAGTACTTC
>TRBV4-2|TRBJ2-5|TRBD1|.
CASSQRTGGVDETQYF
TGTGCCAGCAGCCAACGAACAGGGGGCGTCGATGAGACCCAGTACTTC
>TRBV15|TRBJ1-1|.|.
CATSRGTLAPIEAFF
TGTGCCACCAGCCGGGGGACGTTGGCACCGATTGAAGCTTTCTTT
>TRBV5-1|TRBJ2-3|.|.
CASSWWGGGTDTQYF
TGCGCCAGCAGCTGGTGGGGGGGCGGCACAGATACGCAGTATTTT
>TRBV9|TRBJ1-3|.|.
CASTGGSGNTIYF
TGTGCCAGCACGGGGGGCTCTGGAAACACCATATATTTT
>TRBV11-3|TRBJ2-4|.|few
CASSLEGIGGPLNIQYF
TGTGCCAGCAGCTTAGAGGGCATCGGGGGTCCCCTAAACATTCAGTACTTC
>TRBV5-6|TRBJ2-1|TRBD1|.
CASSTGTGVSNEQFF
TGTGCCAGCAGCACCGGGACAGGGGTTTCCAATGAGCAGTTCTTC
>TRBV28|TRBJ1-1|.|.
CASSYYREGTEAFF
TGTGCCAGCAGTTACTACAGGGAAGGCACTGAAGCTTTCTTT
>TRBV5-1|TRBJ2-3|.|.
CASSLGAGSDTQYF
TGCGCCAGCAGCTTGGGGGCAGGTTCAGATACGCAGTATTTT
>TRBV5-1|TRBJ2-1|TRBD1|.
CASSPSRGQSSYNEQFF
TGCGCCAGCAGCCCATCAAGGGGACAGTCGTCCTACAATGAGCAGTTCTTC
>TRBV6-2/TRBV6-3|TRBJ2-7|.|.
CASSNRVAYEQYF
TGTGCCAGCAGTAACAGGGTGGCCTACGAGCAGTACTTC
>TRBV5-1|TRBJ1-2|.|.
CASSRGADNYGYTF
TGCGCCAGCTCCAGAGGGGCCGACAACTATGGCTACACCTTC
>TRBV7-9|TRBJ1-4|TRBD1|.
CASSQTGGNEKLFF
TGTGCCAGCAGCCAGACAGGGGGGAATGAAAAACTGTTTTTT
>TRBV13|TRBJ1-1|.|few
CASSLGRGRTEAFF
TGTGCCAGCAGCTTAGGCCGTGGGAGAACTGAAGCTTTCTTT
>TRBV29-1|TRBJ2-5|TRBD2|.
CSVVYLAGASQETQYF
TGCAGCGTTGTGTACTTAGCGGGGGCCTCCCAAGAGACCCAGTACTTC
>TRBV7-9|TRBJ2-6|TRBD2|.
CASSRLAGGGANVLTF
TGTGCCAGCAGCCGTCTAGCGGGGGGAGGGGCCAACGTCCTGACTTTC
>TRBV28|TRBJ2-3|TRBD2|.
CASSLFSGGTTDTQYF
TGTGCCAGCAGTTTATTTAGCGGGGGCACCACAGATACGCAGTATTTT
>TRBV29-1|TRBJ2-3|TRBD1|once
CSVERTGPTQYF
TGCAGCGTTGAACGGACAGGACCTACGCAGTATTTT
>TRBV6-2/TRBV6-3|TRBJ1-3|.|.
CASSYGGSSGNTIYF
TGTGCCAGCAGTTACGGCGGCAGCTCTGGAAACACCATATATTTT
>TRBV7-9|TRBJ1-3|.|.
CASSPGEPGNTIYF
TGTGCCAGCAGCCCAGGGGAGCCGGGAAACACCATATATTTT
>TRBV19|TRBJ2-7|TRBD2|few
CASSSTSGGYYEQYF
TGTGCCAGTAGTTCGACTAGCGGGGGGTACTACGAGCAGTACTTC
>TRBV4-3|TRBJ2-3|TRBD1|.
CASSPNRGRGDTQYF
TGCGCCAGCAGCCCGAACAGGGGGCGAGGAGATACGCAGTATTTT
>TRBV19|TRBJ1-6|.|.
CASSIEQGGSPLHF
TGTGCCAGTAGTATAGAACAGGGAGGTTCACCCCTCCACTTT
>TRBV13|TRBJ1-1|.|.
CASSLEQTEAFF
TGTGCCAGCAGCTTAGAGCAGACTGAAGCTTTCTTT
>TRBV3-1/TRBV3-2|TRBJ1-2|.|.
CASRPDHQGTSLRGYTF
TGTGCCAGCAGACCGGACCACCAGGGAACATCTCTCCGCGGCTACACCTTC
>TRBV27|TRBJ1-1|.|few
CASFPLGENTEAFF
TGTGCCAGTTTTCCACTAGGGGAGAACACTGAAGCTTTCTTT
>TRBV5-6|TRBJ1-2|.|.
CASSLRYGYTF
TGTGCCAGCAGCTTGAGGTACGGCTACACCTTC
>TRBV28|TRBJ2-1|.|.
CASRAVSYNEQFF
TGTGCCAGCAGGGCAGTCTCCTACAATGAGCAGTTCTTC
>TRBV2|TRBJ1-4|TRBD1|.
CASRAGQGAINEKLFF
TGTGCCAGCAGAGCAGGACAGGGAGCAATAAATGAAAAACTGTTTTTT
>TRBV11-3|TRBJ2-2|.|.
CASSLRGGAGELFF
TGTGCCAGCAGCTTGAGGGGTGGCGCCGGGGAGCTGTTTTTT
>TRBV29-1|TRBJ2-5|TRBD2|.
CSVQIGRVVGETQYF
TGCAGCGTTCAGATAGGGAGGGTCGTGGGGGAGACCCAGTACTTC
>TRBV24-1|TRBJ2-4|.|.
CATSEPRGGKNIQYF
TGTGCCACCAGTGAACCCCGGGGAGGAAAAAACATTCAGTACTTC
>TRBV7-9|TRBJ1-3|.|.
CASSPGYSGNTIYF
TGTGCCAGCAGCCCAGGGTACTCTGGAAACACCATATATTTT
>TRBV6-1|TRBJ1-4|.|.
CASREGALGGSREKLFF
TGTGCCAGCAGAGAAGGGGCTCTAGGCGGGTCGAGAGAAAAACTGTTTTTT
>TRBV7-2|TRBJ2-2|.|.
CASSQGGGTGGELFF
TGTGCCAGCAGCCAGGGAGGGGGGACCGGCGGGGAGCTGTTTTTT
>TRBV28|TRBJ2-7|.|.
CASSLGAGLGVYEQYF
TGTGCCAGCAGTTTAGGGGCGGGTTTAGGGGTCTACGAGCAGTACTTC
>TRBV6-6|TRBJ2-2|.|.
CASRRLVQGELFF
TGTGCCAGCAGGCGACTAGTTCAAGGGGAGCTGTTTTTT